Listed here are 28 T cell receptor beta chains from one sample, sequenced in a study of T cell repertoires in cytomegalovirus infection. TCRdb ran MiXCR on the reads and lists one entry per CDR3 protein. The table includes 290,000 or so distinct CDR3 sequences, about 25% detected once. The specimen was PBMCs. Receptors originate from a human donor in good health (CMV status not recorded). Some clones in this sample may be carry-over from other donors' samples.

This clonotype turned up a few times. The V and J genes are TRBV7-2 and TRBJ2-7; D ambiguous. Looked up from germline, CDR1 is SGHTA and CDR2 is FQGNSA. V shed 6 bases and J shed 1 base, with 16 bases lying between them. This CDR3 comprises 15 residues. The CDR3 loop reads CASSLQPSWSYEQYF. The CDR3 bases are TGTGCCAGCAGTTTACAGCCCTCGTGGTCCTACGAGCAGTACTTC.

In this sample, this clonotype turned up many times. This rearrangement joins TRBV7-9 to TRBJ2-7, with a tentative D call TRBD2 (7 bases). V was clipped by 4 bases and J by 1 base, with 14 bases between them. The CDR3 runs to 15 residues. Germline CDR1 and CDR2: SEHNR and FQNEAQ (reference sequence). CDR3 coding DNA: TGTGCCAGCAGCTCCGCCGCGGGGGCTTCCTACGAGCAGTACTTC. It translates to CASSSAAGASYEQYF.

In regard to this clonotype: Given a much more abundant clone one base away, this may be a read error. The chain couples TRBV12-3 or TRBV12-4 to TRBJ2-1, with TRBD2 matching over 11 bases. After removal of 10 bases from V and 9 bases from J, the junction contained 11 bases not matched to a gene. The length of the CDR3 is 14 residues. The CDR3 loop reads CANRRLAGLVEQFF. The DNA of the CDR3 is TGTGCCAACCGTAGACTAGCGGGACTGGTTGAGCAGTTCTTC.

This clonotype was picked up one time. This chain uses TRBV20-1 with TRBJ2-3; no reliable D call. The germline V gene has CDR1 DFQATT and CDR2 SNEGSKA (reference sequence). V was cut by 0 bases and J by 5 bases, with 9 bases left in between. CDR3 length: 13 amino acids. The CDR3 bases are TGCAGTGCTAGAGAAGTCATAAGAGATACGCAGTATTTT. Translation gives CSAREVIRDTQYF.

The chain couples TRBV6-8 to TRBJ1-2; D is perhaps TRBD1 (6 bases). The V gene's germline CDR1 is MNHGY and CDR2 SAAAGT. The CDR3 is made up of 15 amino acids. V lost 1 base to trimming and J lost 0 bases, with 9 bases between them. The CDR3 protein is CASSYLDSSNYGYTF. The CDR3, as DNA: TGTGCCAGCAGTTACTTGGACAGTTCTAACTATGGCTACACCTTC.

This rearrangement joins TRBV12-3 or TRBV12-4 to TRBJ1-3; D is possibly TRBD1 (6 bases). V was shortened by 5 bases and J by 10 bases, with 18 bases between the two germline ends. The CDR3 is made up of 14 amino acids. The CDR3 is CASSIPGHGKTIYF. Here the CDR3 DNA reads TGTGCCAGCAGTATTCCGGGACACGGCAAGACCATATATTTT.

This CDR3 reads CSAREGQGALPQHF. The DNA for the CDR3 is TGCAGTGCTAGAGAGGGACAGGGGGCGCTTCCCCAGCATTTT. V is TRBV20-1 and J is TRBJ1-5; 12 bases agree with TRBD1. CDR1 is DFQATT, CDR2 SNEGSKA, per germline (reference sequence). Trimming took 0 bases from V and 10 from J; bases not matched to a gene: 4. The CDR3 has 14 amino acids.

The sample holds a few counts of this clonotype. The V and J genes are TRBV11-3 and TRBJ2-1; unclear D gene. Trimming left V 0 bases short and J 6 bases short, with 9 bases between. Looked up from germline, CDR1 is SGHNT and CDR2 is YENEEA. The CDR3 sequence is 14 residues long. CDR3 loop: CASSLDSGINEQFF. CDR3 in DNA: TGTGCCAGCAGCTTAGATTCCGGAATCAATGAGCAGTTCTTC.

This clonotype appeared a few times. The rearrangement joins TRBV7-3 to TRBJ2-3, with 10 bases aligning to TRBD1. Germline V CDR1 and CDR2: SGHTA, FQGTGA. CDR3 size: 15 residues. Trimming took 5 bases from V and 4 from J; bases not matched to a gene: 6. The CDR3 reads CASSQVGTGADTQYF. The CDR3 DNA reads TGTGCCAGCAGCCAAGTAGGGACAGGGGCAGATACGCAGTATTTT. Variable domain in full (rest from reference TRBV7-3 and TRBJ2-3): GAGVSQTPSNKVTEKGKYVELRCDPISGHTALYWYRQSLGQGPEFLIYFQGTGAADDSGLPNDRFFAVRPEGSVSTLKIQRTERGDSAVYLCASSQVGTGADTQYFGPGTRLTVL.

This clonotype showed up many times. The gene calls are TRBV7-2 and TRBJ1-2; no clear D. Trimming removed 5 bases from V and 1 base from J, with 8 bases in between. Germline V lookup: CDR1 SGHTA, CDR2 FQGNSA. The CDR3 sequence is 13 residues long. CDR3: CASSPQRNYGYTF. The CDR3 nucleotides read TGTGCCAGCAGCCCCCAGCGTAACTATGGCTACACCTTC.

This clonotype has just a few counts. The chain couples TRBV5-4 to TRBJ2-5; 8 nucleotides agree with TRBD2. The CDR3 has 14 amino acids. The trim removed 2 bases at V and 4 bases at J, leaving 4 bases unmatched. Germline loops: CDR1 SGHNT, CDR2 YYREEE (reference sequence). In DNA, the CDR3 is TGTGCCAGCAGCTTTACGGGACTAGGAGAGACCCAGTACTTC. Translated: CASSFTGLGETQYF.

This clonotype occurred a few times. The genes are TRBV12-3 or TRBV12-4 and TRBJ2-1, with 7 bases lining up with TRBD2. The CDR3 extends over 14 amino acids. V trimming: 6 bases; J trimming: 7 bases; junction bases outside the gene matches: 9. The CDR3 loop is CASSIGGRGNEQFF. For the CDR3, the DNA is TGTGCCAGCAGCATCGGTGGGAGGGGAAATGAGCAGTTCTTC.

This clonotype was observed many times. This chain links TRBV12-3 or TRBV12-4 with TRBJ1-2; D is unresolved. The CDR3 spans 13 residues. V was pared by 6 bases and J by 4 bases, with 12 bases between. The CDR3: CASSPDFTYGYTF. CDR3 DNA sequence: TGTGCCAGCAGCCCTGACTTTACCTATGGCTACACCTTC.

This clonotype appeared once. It may be a read error: a sequence one base away is much more abundant. The rearrangement joins TRBV12-3 or TRBV12-4 to TRBJ2-3; 10 bases are shared with TRBD2. The junction had 5 bases not matched to a gene; V was cut back by 6 bases and J by 2 bases. The CDR3 spans 15 residues. The CDR3 nucleotides are TGTGCCAGCAGCGGACTAGCGGTATTCACAGATACGCAGTATTTT. It specifies CASSGLAVFTDTQYF.

In this sample, this clonotype turned up many times. The chain joins TRBV7-2 to TRBJ2-3; D tentatively fits TRBD1 or TRBD2 (6 bases each). The CDR3 is made up of 14 amino acids. Germline lookup yields CDR1 SGHTA and CDR2 FQGNSA. Between the trimmed V and J ends, which lost 5 bases and 4 bases, there was a span of 13 bases. The CDR3 sequence is CASSQGGGPDTQYF. For the CDR3, the DNA is TGTGCCAGCAGCCAAGGGGGAGGCCCAGATACGCAGTATTTT.

V usage is TRBV2 and J usage is TRBJ1-1; tentatively, D is TRBD1 (5 bases). From germline, CDR1 is SNHLY and CDR2 FYNNEI. V was cut by 5 bases and J by 3 bases, with 7 bases left in between. CDR3 length: 12 amino acids. The CDR3 sequence: CASSLQDTEAFF. CDR3 DNA sequence: TGTGCCAGCAGTCTACAGGACACTGAAGCTTTCTTT.

V and J are TRBV3-1 and TRBJ2-7; 10 nucleotides match TRBD2. This CDR3 has 16 amino acids. J lost 2 bases, V lost 1 base, and 5 bases had no gene match. The germline V gene has CDR1 LGHDT and CDR2 YNNKEL (reference sequence). The CDR3 is CASSQGVAGGAYEQYF. CDR3 in DNA: TGTGCCAGCAGCCAAGGCGTAGCGGGAGGAGCCTACGAGCAGTACTTC.

The gene calls are TRBV12-3 or TRBV12-4 and TRBJ2-5, with D possibly TRBD2 on 6 matching bases. Trimming stripped 6 bases from V and 2 bases from J, with 13 bases between. This CDR3 contains 14 residues. The CDR3: CASRPGLGQETQYF. CDR3 sequence (DNA): TGTGCCAGCAGACCGGGACTGGGACAAGAGACCCAGTACTTC.

The chain employs TRBV12-3 or TRBV12-4 and TRBJ1-2; D is uncertain. The CDR3 totals 15 residues. Trimming shortened V by 1 base and J by 0 bases, and 9 bases separated the two germline ends. For the CDR3, the DNA is TGTGCCAGCAGTTTAGATATAGAACCTAACTATGGCTACACCTTC. Translated: CASSLDIEPNYGYTF.

This clonotype was recorded a few times. The chain links TRBV25-1 to TRBJ2-3; no clear D. This CDR3 is built from 14 residues. V was clipped by 3 bases and J by 0 bases, with 7 bases between them. Germline V gene data show CDR1 as MGHDK and CDR2 as SYGVNS. CDR3 in amino acids: CASSDPASTDTQYF. Written as DNA, the CDR3 is TGTGCCAGCAGTGACCCAGCTAGCACAGATACGCAGTATTTT.

The chain is built from TRBV19 and TRBJ2-3, with TRBD1 matching over 8 bases. Trimming cost V 9 bases and J 2 bases; bases outside gene matches: 4. The CDR3 runs 13 residues. CDR1 and CDR2 (germline): LNHDA, SQIVND (reference sequence). In DNA, the CDR3 is TGTGCCAGCAGGGACAGGCCCACAGATACGCAGTATTTT. Protein sequence: CASRDRPTDTQYF.

V usage is TRBV20-1 and J usage is TRBJ1-3, with a possible D match to TRBD1 (6 bases). The CDR3 sequence is 16 residues long. Germline-derived CDR1 and CDR2 are DFQATT and SNEGSKA (reference sequence). Trimming took off 0 bases at V and 4 bases at J, with 16 bases between the two ends. The CDR3: CSAREGGRGYGNTIYF. CDR3 bases: TGCAGTGCTAGAGAGGGTGGCAGGGGATACGGAAACACCATATATTTT.

The chain combines TRBV6-2 or TRBV6-3 with TRBJ2-7, with 7 bases lining up with TRBD2. Germline V gives CDR1 MNHEY, CDR2 SVGEGT. The ends lost 6 bases at V and 3 bases at J; junction bases unmatched: 14. The CDR3 has 16 amino acids. The CDR3 region has the DNA TGTGCCAGCAGCCTATTTACCGGGACTAACGACTACGAGCAGTACTTC. Translating it yields CASSLFTGTNDYEQYF.

This clonotype was recorded a few times. The genes are TRBV28 and TRBJ2-7; 9 nucleotides agree with TRBD1. V lost 5 bases to trimming and J lost 6 bases; unmatched junction nucleotides: 11. The CDR3 covers 15 residues. Germline CDR1 MDHEN, CDR2 SYDVKM. The CDR3 loop reads CASSPALGQGPEQYF. The CDR3, as DNA: TGTGCCAGCAGTCCCGCGCTGGGACAGGGCCCCGAGCAGTACTTC.

The chain uses TRBV20-1 and TRBJ1-2; a possible D gene is TRBD1 (6 bases). The length of the CDR3 is 12 residues. V lost 6 bases and J lost 4, with 12 bases in between. Germline CDR1 is DFQATT and CDR2 is SNEGSKA (reference sequence). The CDR3 here is CSATGQSYGYTF. The CDR3 DNA sequence: TGCAGTGCGACCGGACAGTCCTATGGCTACACCTTC.

This clonotype occurred many times. The chain recombines TRBV7-2 with TRBJ2-5; no firm D call. Germline lookup yields CDR1 SGHTA and CDR2 FQGNSA. This CDR3 spans 12 amino acids. The V and J ends lost 8 bases and 5 bases respectively, with 12 bases between them. CDR3 in amino acids: CASAPPPETQYF. The CDR3 DNA reads as TGTGCCAGCGCTCCCCCCCCGGAGACCCAGTACTTC.

This clonotype was found a few times. CDR3 sequence (DNA): TGTGCCAGCAGCCCTCTCCTCGGGGCCACAGATACGCAGTATTTT. As protein: CASSPLLGATDTQYF. The V call is TRBV11-2, the J call TRBJ2-3, with D tentatively TRBD1 or TRBD2 (5 bases each). Trimming removed 5 bases at V and 2 bases at J, with 14 bases between. Germline V gene sequence: CDR1 SGHAT, CDR2 FQNNGV. The CDR3 spans 15 residues. Full variable domain (rest looked up from reference TRBV11-2 and TRBJ2-3): EAGVAQSPRYKIIEKRQSVAFWCNPISGHATLYWYQQILGQGPKLLIQFQNNGVVDDSQLPKDRFSAERLKGVDSTLKIQPAKLEDSAVYLCASSPLLGATDTQYFGPGTRLTVL.

This clonotype was counted ten times or more. This chain joins TRBV7-9 and TRBJ1-1; D ambiguous. The ends were cut back, 2 bases at V and 1 base at J, with 5 bases in the middle. The CDR3 runs to 13 residues. Germline loops: CDR1 SEHNR, CDR2 FQNEAQ (reference sequence). The CDR3 loop reads CASSLNKNTEAFF. In nucleotides, the CDR3 is TGTGCCAGCAGCTTAAACAAGAACACTGAAGCTTTCTTT.